The TCR beta chain under discussion was sequenced for a study of blood T cell repertoires in COVID-19. This clone appeared once. The V gene lost 0 bases and the J gene lost 0 bases, with 10 bases spanning the gap. Germline CDR1 is SGHKS and CDR2 is YYEKEE (reference sequence). This CDR3 is 16 amino acids long. Produced via immunoSEQ multiplex PCR; TCRdb's table is partial and in-frame only. The sample shows roughly 410,000 clones, around 89% of them seen only once. The source of this sequence is a woman between 40 and 50 years old with COVID-19, enrolled during active disease. The sequenced sample consisted of peripheral blood. This chain links TRBV5-5 with TRBJ1-3; D unresolved. The CDR3 reads CASSLGPLHSGNTIYF. The DNA for the CDR3 is TGTGCCAGCAGCTTGGGGCCGCTCCACTCTGGAAACACCATATATTTT.